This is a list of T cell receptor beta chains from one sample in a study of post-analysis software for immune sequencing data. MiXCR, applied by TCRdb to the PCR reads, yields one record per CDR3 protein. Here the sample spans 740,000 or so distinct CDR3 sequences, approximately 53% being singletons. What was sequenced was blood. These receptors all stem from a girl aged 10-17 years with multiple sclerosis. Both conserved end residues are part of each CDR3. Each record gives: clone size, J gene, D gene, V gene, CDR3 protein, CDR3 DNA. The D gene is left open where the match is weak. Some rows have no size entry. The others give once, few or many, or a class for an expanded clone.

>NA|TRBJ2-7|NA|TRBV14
CASSQDLAQGGHEQYF
TGTGCCAGCAGCCAAGATCTAGCACAGGGAGGCCACGAGCAGTACTTC
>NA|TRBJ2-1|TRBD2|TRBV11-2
CASSAGLAGEVSKFF
TGTGCCAGCAGCGCGGGACTAGCGGGAGAGGTCTCCAAGTTCTTC
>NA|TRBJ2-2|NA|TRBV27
CASSLQGSTGELFF
TGTGCCAGCAGTTTACAGGGATCCACCGGGGAGCTGTTTTTT
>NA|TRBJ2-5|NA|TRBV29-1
CSVETQGLALRYF
TGCAGCGTTGAGACACAGGGTCTTGCCCTGCGGTACTTC
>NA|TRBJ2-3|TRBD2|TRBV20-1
CSARYLPGLAATDTQYF
TGCAGTGCTAGATATCTACCGGGACTAGCGGCGACAGATACGCAGTATTTT
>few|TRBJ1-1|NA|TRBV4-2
CASSQGKQGLPEAFF
TGTGCCAGCAGCCAAGGAAAGCAGGGTTTGCCTGAAGCTTTCTTT
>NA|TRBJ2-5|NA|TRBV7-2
CASSLSRGRGETQYF
TGTGCCAGCAGCTTATCGCGGGGGCGAGGAGAGACCCAGTACTTC
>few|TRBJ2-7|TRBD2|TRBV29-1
CSVEGREMYEQYF
TGCAGCGTCGAGGGGCGGGAGATGTACGAGCAGTACTTC
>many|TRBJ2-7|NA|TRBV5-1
CASSQPLSGSEQYF
TGCGCCAGCAGCCAGCCCCTTTCGGGCTCCGAGCAGTACTTC
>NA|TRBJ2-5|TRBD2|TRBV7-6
CASSLISGSSQETQYF
TGTGCCAGCAGCTTAATTAGCGGGAGCTCCCAAGAGACCCAGTACTTC
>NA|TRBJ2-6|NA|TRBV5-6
CASRWGAGANVLTF
TGTGCCAGCAGATGGGGGGCAGGGGCCAACGTCCTGACTTTC
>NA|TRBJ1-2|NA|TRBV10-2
CASRRGTDYGYTF
TGCGCCAGCAGGAGAGGTACAGACTATGGCTACACCTTC
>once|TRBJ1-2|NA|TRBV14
CASSPGRASDYGYTF
TGTGCCAGCAGCCCCGGGAGGGCAAGCGACTATGGCTACACCTTC
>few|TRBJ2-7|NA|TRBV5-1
CASSPGTLMGVYEQYF
TGCGCCAGCAGCCCAGGGACCTTGATGGGGGTTTACGAGCAGTACTTC
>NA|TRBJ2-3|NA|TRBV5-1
CASSLVVINPTDTQYF
TGCGCCAGCAGCTTGGTAGTAATCAACCCCACAGATACGCAGTATTTT
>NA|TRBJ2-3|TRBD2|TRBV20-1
CSASPTSGDTDTQYF
TGCAGTGCCTCGCCCACTAGCGGGGACACAGATACGCAGTATTTT
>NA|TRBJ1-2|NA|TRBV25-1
CASSDAGRTFYGYTF
TGTGCCAGCAGTGATGCTGGGAGGACCTTCTATGGCTACACCTTC
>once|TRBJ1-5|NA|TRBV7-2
CASSLAAGLGNQPQHF
TGTGCCAGCAGCTTAGCGGCGGGTTTAGGCAATCAGCCCCAGCATTTT
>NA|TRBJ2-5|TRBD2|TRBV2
CASSGTGTRGETQYF
TGTGCCAGCAGTGGGACCGGGACTAGAGGGGAGACCCAGTACTTC
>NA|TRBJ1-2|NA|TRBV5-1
CASSFQVPYGYTF
TGCGCCAGCAGCTTCCAGGTGCCTTATGGCTACACCTTC
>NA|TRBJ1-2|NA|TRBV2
CASSEQGFNYGYTF
TGTGCCAGCAGTGAACAGGGATTTAACTATGGCTACACCTTC
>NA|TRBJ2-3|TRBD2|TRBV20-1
CSASWTSGTDTQYF
TGCAGTGCTAGCTGGACTAGCGGCACAGATACGCAGTATTTT
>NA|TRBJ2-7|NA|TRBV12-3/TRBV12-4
CASKSRAPYEQYF
TGTGCCAGCAAATCCCGGGCTCCCTACGAGCAGTACTTC
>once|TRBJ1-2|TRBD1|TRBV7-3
CASSLTGGAENYGYTF
TGTGCCAGCAGCTTAACAGGGGGCGCAGAGAACTATGGCTACACCTTC
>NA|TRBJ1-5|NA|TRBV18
CASSPGALGNQPQHF
TGTGCCAGCTCACCGGGGGCCCTGGGCAATCAGCCCCAGCATTTT
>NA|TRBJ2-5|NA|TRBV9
CASSVSAAETQYF
TGTGCCAGCAGCGTCTCGGCTGCAGAGACCCAGTACTTC
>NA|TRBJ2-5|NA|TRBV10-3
CAIRGGVGGQETQYF
TGTGCCATCAGAGGCGGGGTTGGGGGTCAGGAGACCCAGTACTTC
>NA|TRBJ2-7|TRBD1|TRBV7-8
CASSSAPSGTDYEQYF
TGTGCCAGCAGCTCCGCCCCCTCGGGGACAGACTACGAGCAGTACTTC
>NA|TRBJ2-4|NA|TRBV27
CASSLSGCGEQYF
TGTGCCAGCAGTTTATCAGGATGCGGGGAGCAGTACTTC
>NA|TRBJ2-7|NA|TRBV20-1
CSARGGGLSYEQYF
TGCAGTGCACGAGGGGGGGGACTTTCCTACGAGCAGTACTTC
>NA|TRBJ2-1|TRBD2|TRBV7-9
CASRGTSPWGDEQFF
TGTGCCAGCAGAGGGACTAGCCCATGGGGGGATGAGCAGTTCTTC
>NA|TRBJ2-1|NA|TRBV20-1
CSASPPLSWYNEQFF
TGCAGTGCTAGCCCCCCGCTTAGTTGGTACAATGAGCAGTTCTTC
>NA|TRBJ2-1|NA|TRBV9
CASSVAGRGFYNEQFF
TGTGCCAGCAGCGTAGCGGGTAGGGGGTTTTACAATGAGCAGTTCTTC
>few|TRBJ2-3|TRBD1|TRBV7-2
CASSLGDRDSATQYF
TGTGCCAGCAGCTTAGGTGACAGGGATTCAGCTACGCAGTATTTT